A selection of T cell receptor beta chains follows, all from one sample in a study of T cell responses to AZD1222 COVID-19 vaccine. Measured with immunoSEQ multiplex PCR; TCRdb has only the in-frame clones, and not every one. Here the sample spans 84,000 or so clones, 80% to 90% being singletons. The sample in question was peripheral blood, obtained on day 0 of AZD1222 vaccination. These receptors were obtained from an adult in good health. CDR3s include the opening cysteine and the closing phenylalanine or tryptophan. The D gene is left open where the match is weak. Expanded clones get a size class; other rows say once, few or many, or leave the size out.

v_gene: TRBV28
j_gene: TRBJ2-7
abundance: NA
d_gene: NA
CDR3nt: TGTGCCAGCAGCTCTTCTTCCCTACGAGAGCAGTACTTC
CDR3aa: CASSSSSLREQYF

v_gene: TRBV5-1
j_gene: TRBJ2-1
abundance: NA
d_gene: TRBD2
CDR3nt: TGCGCCAGCAGCCAAACCGGACTAGCGGGGAGGGGTGAGCAGTTCTTC
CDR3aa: CASSQTGLAGRGEQFF

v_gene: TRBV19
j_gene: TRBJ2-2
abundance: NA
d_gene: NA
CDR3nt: TGTGCCAGTAGTACCCGGACAGCCGCGAACACCGGGGAGCTGTTTTTT
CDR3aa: CASSTRTAANTGELFF

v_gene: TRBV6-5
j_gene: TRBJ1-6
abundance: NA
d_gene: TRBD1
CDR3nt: TGTGCCAGCAGGCCAAAACAGGGGTATAATTCACCCCTCCACTTT
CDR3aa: CASRPKQGYNSPLHF

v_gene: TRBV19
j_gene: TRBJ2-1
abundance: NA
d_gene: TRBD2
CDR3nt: TGTGCCAGTAGTATTACGGGAGGGCCGTATGATGAGCAGTTCTTC
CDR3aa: CASSITGGPYDEQFF

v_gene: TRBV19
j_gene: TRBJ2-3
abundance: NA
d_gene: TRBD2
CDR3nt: TGTGCCAGTAGTCCCGGGACTAGTAGCTCAGATACGCAGTATTTT
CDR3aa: CASSPGTSSSDTQYF

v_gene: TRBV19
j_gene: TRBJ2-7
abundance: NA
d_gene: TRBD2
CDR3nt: TGTGCCAGTAGTGCTGTTCCGGCTAGCGGGTCTAGCTCCTACGAGCAGTACTTC
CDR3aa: CASSAVPASGSSSYEQYF

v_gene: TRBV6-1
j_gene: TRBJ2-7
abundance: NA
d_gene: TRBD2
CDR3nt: TGTGCCAGCAGTGATTGGACTAGCGGGAGGCGAGGGGGCGAGCAGTACTTC
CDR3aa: CASSDWTSGRRGGEQYF

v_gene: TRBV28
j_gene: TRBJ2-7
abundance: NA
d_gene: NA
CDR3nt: TGTGCCAGCAGTTTAGGGGGGACGAGATTCTACGAGCAGTACTTC
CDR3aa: CASSLGGTRFYEQYF

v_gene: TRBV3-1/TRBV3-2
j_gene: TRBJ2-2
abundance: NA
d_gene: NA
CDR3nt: TGTGCCAGCAGCCAAGATCAACTGGGTACCGGGGAGCTGTTTTTT
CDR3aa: CASSQDQLGTGELFF

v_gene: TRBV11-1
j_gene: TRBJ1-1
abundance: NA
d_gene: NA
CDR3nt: TGTGCCAGCAGCTTAAAGGCGGACCGGCCTGAAGCTTTCTTT
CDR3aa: CASSLKADRPEAFF

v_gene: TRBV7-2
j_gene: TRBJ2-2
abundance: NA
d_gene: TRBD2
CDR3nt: TGTGCCAGCAGCTGGCTAGCGGGAGGCGGGGAGCTGTTTTTT
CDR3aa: CASSWLAGGGELFF

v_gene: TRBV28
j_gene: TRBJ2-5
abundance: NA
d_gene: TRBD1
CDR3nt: TGTGCCAGCAGATCCATAGGGACAGGGCAGCAGACCCAGTACTTC
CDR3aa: CASRSIGTGQQTQYF

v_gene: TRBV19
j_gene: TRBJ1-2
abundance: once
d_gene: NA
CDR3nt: TGTGCCAGTAGTATAGGAGGTGGCTACACCTTC
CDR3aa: CASSIGGGYTF

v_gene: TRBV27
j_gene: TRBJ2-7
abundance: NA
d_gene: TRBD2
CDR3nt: TGTGCCAGCAGAAAGACTAGCCTCGAGCAGTACTTC
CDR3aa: CASRKTSLEQYF

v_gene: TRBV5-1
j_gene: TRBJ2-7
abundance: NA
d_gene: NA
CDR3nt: TGCGCCAGCAGCCCGGACGGTGGGGTTGGTTACGAGCAGTACTTC
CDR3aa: CASSPDGGVGYEQYF

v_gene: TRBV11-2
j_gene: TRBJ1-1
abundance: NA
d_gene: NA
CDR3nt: TGTGCCAGCAGCCCATCCCCCTACACGAACACTGAAGCTTTCTTT
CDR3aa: CASSPSPYTNTEAFF

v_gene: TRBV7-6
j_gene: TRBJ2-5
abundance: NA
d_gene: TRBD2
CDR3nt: TGTGCCAGCAGCATGGGACTAGCGGGTGAGACCCAGTACTTC
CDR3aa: CASSMGLAGETQYF

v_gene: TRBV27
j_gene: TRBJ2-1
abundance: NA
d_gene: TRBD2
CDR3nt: TGTGCCAGCTGTCTAGCGGGAGGCTGGGATGAGCAGTTCTTC
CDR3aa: CASCLAGGWDEQFF

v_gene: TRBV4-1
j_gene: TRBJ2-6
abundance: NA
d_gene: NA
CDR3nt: TGCGCCAGCAGCCCCAGGCCGTTTTTGGTCTCTGGGGCCAACGTCCTGACTTTC
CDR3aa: CASSPRPFLVSGANVLTF

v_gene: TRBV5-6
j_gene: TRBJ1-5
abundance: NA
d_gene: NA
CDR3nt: TGTGCCAGCAGCCGGGAGCCGGCACAGCCCCAGCATTTT
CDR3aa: CASSREPAQPQHF

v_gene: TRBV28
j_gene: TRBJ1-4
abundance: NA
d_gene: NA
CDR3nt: TGTGCCAGCTCCCCGCCTAATGAAAAACTGTTTTTT
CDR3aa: CASSPPNEKLFF